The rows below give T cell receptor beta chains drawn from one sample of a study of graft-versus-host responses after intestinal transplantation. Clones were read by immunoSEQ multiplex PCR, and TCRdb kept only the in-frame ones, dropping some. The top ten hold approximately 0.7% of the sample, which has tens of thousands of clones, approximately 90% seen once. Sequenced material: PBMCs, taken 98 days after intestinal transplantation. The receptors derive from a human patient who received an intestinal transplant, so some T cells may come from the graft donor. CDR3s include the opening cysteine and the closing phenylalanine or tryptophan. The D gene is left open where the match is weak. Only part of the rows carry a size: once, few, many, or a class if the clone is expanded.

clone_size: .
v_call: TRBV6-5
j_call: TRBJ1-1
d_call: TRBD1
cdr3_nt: TGTGCCAGCAGTGGACAGGGGAACACTGAAGCTTTCTTT
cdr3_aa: CASSGQGNTEAFF

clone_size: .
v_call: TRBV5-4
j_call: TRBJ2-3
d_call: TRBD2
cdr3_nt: TGTGCCAGCAGCTTGTCTAGCGGGAGCGGAGATACGCAGTATTTT
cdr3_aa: CASSLSSGSGDTQYF

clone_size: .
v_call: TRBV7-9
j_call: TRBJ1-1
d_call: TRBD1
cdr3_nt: TGTGCCAGCAGCTTATTTATGGCAGGGGGCGAAGCTTTCTTT
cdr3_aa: CASSLFMAGGEAFF

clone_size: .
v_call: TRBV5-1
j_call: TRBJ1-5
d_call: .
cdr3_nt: TGCGCCAGCAGCTCAGGGGATAGCAATCAGCCCCAGCATTTT
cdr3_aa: CASSSGDSNQPQHF

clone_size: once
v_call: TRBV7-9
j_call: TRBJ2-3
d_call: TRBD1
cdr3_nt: TGTGCCAGCACCCTTGGGACAGGCCCGCGGTATTTT
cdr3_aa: CASTLGTGPRYF

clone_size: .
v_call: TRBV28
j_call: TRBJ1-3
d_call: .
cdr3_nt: TGTGCCAGCAGTTTGACCGGGGGCTCTGGAAACACCATATATTTT
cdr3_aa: CASSLTGGSGNTIYF

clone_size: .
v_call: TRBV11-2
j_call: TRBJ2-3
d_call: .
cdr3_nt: TGTGCCAGCAGCCTCAGGGGCGCCCTCACCACAGATACGCAGTATTTT
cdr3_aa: CASSLRGALTTDTQYF

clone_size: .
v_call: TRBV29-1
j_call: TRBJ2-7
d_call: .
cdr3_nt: TGCAGCGTTGAAGACTCCTACGAGCAGTACTTC
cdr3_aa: CSVEDSYEQYF

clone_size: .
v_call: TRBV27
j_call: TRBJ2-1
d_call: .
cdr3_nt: TGTGCCAGCAGTTTATCGGTAGGAGGGGCGGATTACAATGAGCAGTTCTTC
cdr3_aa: CASSLSVGGADYNEQFF

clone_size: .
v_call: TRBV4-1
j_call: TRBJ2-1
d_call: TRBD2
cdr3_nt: TGCGCCAGCAGCCAAGATCTCGGGAGGGCTTACAATGAGCAGTTCTTC
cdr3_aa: CASSQDLGRAYNEQFF

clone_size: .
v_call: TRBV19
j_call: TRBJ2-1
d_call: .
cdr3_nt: TGTGCCAGTAAGGAAAACGTCGGAGCGGGCGATCTAGGCTCCTACAATGAGCAGTTCTTC
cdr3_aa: CASKENVGAGDLGSYNEQFF

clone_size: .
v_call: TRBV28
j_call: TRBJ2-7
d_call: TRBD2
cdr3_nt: TGTGCCAGCAGTTTAAGCGGGAGCTCCTACGAGCAGTACTTC
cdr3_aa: CASSLSGSSYEQYF

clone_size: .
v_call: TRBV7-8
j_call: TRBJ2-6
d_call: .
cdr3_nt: TGTGCCAGCAGCGAACAGGGACCAACCTCTGGGGCCAACGTCCTGACTTTC
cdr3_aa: CASSEQGPTSGANVLTF

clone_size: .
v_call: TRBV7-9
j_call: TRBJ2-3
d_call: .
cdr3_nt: TGTGCCAGCAGCTTACGCAGGGCCCTAGAAGCAGATACGCAGTATTTT
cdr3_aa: CASSLRRALEADTQYF

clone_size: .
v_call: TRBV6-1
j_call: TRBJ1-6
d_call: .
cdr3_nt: TGTGCCAGCAGTGAATGGGCATCCGTTAATTCCTATAATTCACCCCTCCACTTT
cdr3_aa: CASSEWASVNSYNSPLHF

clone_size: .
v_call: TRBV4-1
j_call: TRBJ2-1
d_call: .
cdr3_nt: TGCGCCAGCAGCCAAGGTATAGGGGACAATGAGCAGTTCTTC
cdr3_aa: CASSQGIGDNEQFF

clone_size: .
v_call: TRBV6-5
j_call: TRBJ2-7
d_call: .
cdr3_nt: TGTGCCAGCAGTTACTCGGGACGGACCTACGAGCAGTACTTC
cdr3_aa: CASSYSGRTYEQYF

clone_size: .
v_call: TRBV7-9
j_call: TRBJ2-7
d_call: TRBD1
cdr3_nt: TGTGCCAGCAGCTTATCGACAGGGCCCTACGAGCAGTACTTC
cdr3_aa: CASSLSTGPYEQYF

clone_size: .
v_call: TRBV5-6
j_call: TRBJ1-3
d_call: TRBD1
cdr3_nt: TGTGCCAGCAGGCTGACAGGGGTAGACACCATATATTTT
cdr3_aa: CASRLTGVDTIYF

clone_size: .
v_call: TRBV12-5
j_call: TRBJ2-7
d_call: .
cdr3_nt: TGTGCTAGTGGTTTGACCTACGAGCAGTACTTC
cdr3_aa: CASGLTYEQYF

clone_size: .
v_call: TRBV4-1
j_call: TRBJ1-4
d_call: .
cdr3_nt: TGCGCCAGCAGCCATTCGAGGGATACTGCAACTAATGAAAAACTGTTTTTT
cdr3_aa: CASSHSRDTATNEKLFF

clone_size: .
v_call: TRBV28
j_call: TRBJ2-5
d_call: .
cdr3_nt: TGTGCCAGCAGTTTAAAATCTAAGGACGGCCGGGCCCAAGAGACCCAGTACTTC
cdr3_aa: CASSLKSKDGRAQETQYF

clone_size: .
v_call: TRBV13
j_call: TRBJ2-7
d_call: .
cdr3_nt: TGTGCCAGCAGCTTATGGGCTAGCTCGCAGTACTTC
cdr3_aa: CASSLWASSQYF

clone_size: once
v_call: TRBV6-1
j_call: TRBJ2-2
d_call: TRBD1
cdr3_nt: TGTGCCAGCACCCCGGGACAGGGGTCCACCGGGGAGCTGTTTTTT
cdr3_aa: CASTPGQGSTGELFF

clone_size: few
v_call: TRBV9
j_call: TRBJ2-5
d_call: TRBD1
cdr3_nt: TGTGCCAGCAGCGTAGGGACAGGGTACCAAGAGACCCAGTACTTC
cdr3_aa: CASSVGTGYQETQYF

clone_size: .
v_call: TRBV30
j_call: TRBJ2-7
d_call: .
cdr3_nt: TGTGCCTGGAAGGAGGCCTACGAGCAGTACTTC
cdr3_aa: CAWKEAYEQYF

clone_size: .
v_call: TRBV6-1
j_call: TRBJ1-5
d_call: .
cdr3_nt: TGTGCCAGCAGTGTTATCGGGGGAAGGGTCAATCAGCCCCAGCATTTT
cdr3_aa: CASSVIGGRVNQPQHF

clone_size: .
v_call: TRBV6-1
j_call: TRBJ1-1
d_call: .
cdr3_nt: TGTGCCAGCAGTGAAAGGAGGGTTGGCAGGGGTTCGACTGAAGCTTTCTTT
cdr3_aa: CASSERRVGRGSTEAFF

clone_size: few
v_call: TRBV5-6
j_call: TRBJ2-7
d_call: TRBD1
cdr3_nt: TGTGCCAGCAGCTTGGAAGGGGGTCCCGGGACAGGGTCCGAGCAGTACTTC
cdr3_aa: CASSLEGGPGTGSEQYF

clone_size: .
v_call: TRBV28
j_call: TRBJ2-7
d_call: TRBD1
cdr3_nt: TGTGCCAGCAGTTTCAGGGGGCTCGGCTACGAGCAGTACTTC
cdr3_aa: CASSFRGLGYEQYF

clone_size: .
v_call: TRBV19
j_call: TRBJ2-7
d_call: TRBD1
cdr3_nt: TGTGCCAGTGGGCAAACCCTTCCGGGACAGGGAGCCTACGAGCAGTACTTC
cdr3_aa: CASGQTLPGQGAYEQYF

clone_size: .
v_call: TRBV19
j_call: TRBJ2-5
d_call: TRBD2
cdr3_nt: TGTGCCAGTAGTATTGGTCCGGGAGGGCCGGGAGAGACCCAGTACTTC
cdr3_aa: CASSIGPGGPGETQYF

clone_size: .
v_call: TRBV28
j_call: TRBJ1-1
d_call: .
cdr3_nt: TGTGCCAGCAGTTTGAGGAGAGCCAACACTGAAGCTTTCTTT
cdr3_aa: CASSLRRANTEAFF

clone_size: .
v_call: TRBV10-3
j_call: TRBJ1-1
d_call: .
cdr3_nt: TGTGCCATCAGTGAGGGGGATGGGACTGAAGCTTTCTTT
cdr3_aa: CAISEGDGTEAFF

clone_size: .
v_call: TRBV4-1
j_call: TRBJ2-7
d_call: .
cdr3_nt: TGCGCCAGCAGCCAAGATGTCGCCAGTTACGAGCAGTACTTC
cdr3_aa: CASSQDVASYEQYF

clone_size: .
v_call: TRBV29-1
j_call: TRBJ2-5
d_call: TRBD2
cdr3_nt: TGCAGCGTTTTCAGCGGGGTGGTCCAAGAGACCCAGTACTTC
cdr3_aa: CSVFSGVVQETQYF

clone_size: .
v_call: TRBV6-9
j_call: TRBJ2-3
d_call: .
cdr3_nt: TGTGCCAGCAGTTACAACAGGGGAGGAGATACGCAGTATTTT
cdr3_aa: CASSYNRGGDTQYF

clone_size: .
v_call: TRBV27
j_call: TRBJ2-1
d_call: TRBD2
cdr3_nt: TGTGCCAGCAGTCAGGGTTCGGGGGGTCAAAACCCCTACAATGAGCAGTTCTTC
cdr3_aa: CASSQGSGGQNPYNEQFF

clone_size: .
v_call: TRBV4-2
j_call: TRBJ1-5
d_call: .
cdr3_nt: TGTGCCAGCAGCCCTACCCCAGGGAGCAATCAGCCCCAGCATTTT
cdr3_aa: CASSPTPGSNQPQHF

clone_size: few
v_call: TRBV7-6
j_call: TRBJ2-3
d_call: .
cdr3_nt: TGTGCCAGCAGCTTAGAAGATACGCAGTATTTT
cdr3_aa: CASSLEDTQYF

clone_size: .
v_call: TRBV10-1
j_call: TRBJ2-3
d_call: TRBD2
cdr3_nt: TGCGCCAGCAGTGCGGGACTAGCGGGAGACGGAAGCACAGATACGCAGTATTTT
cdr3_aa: CASSAGLAGDGSTDTQYF

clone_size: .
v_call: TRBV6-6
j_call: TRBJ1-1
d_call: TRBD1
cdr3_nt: TGTGCTCTGGACAGGTACTTACCCTTAATGAACACTGAAGCTTTCTTT
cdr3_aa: CALDRYLPLMNTEAFF